Presented here are 14 T cell receptor beta chains from one specimen sequenced in a study of cytomegalovirus exposure and HLA in healthy donors. The PCR contained 60 Vbeta and 13 Jbeta primers. Produced via immunoSEQ multiplex PCR; TCRdb's table is partial and in-frame only. The data show about 170,000 clones, 65% to 85% seen once. Sample: PBMCs. Receptor source: a woman aged 50 to 60 in good health and CMV-seropositive.

The V and J genes are TRBV12-5 and TRBJ1-2; possibly TRBD1 for D (6 bases). In germline, CDR1 is LGHNT, CDR2 FRNRAP. CDR3 length: 14 residues. Trimming removed 5 bases from V and 3 bases from J, with 13 bases in between. CDR3 protein: CASGLGDTYYGYTF. CDR3 DNA sequence: TGTGCTAGTGGTCTTGGGGACACCTACTATGGCTACACCTTC.

The V call is TRBV7-2, the J call TRBJ1-2; 8 bases align to TRBD1. The CDR3 is made up of 15 amino acids. With 5 bases clipped from V and 8 bases from J, the junction kept 13 bases outside the gene matches. CDR1 is SGHTA and CDR2 is FQGNSA in the germline V gene. This CDR3 reads CASSLSGGAPNGYTF. The CDR3 DNA reads as TGTGCCAGCAGCCTGTCAGGGGGCGCTCCCAACGGCTACACCTTC.

This clone appeared a few times. In the same sample, other DNA sequences code for this CDR3. This chain connects TRBV28 to TRBJ1-2; the match to TRBD1 covers 9 bases. The CDR3 runs to 14 residues. Germline V CDR1 and CDR2: MDHEN, SYDVKM. V trimming: 5 bases; J trimming: 1 base; junction bases outside the gene matches: 2. The CDR3 nucleotides are TGTGCCAGCAGTACAGGGGGCGATAACTATGGCTACACCTTC. Protein sequence: CASSTGGDNYGYTF.

The chain joins TRBV19 to TRBJ2-7; 11 bases match TRBD1. Germline V CDR1 and CDR2: LNHDA, SQIVND (reference sequence). CDR3 length: 14 residues. J was trimmed by 6 bases and V by 6 bases; bases with no gene match: 7. CDR3 sequence (DNA): TGTGCCAGTAGCCCAGGACAGGGGGCTATCGAGCAGTACTTC. Protein sequence: CASSPGQGAIEQYF.

This clone is a singleton in its sample. The V and J genes are TRBV7-3 and TRBJ2-5; 8 bases fit TRBD1. V trimming: 5 bases; J trimming: 7 bases; junction bases outside the gene matches: 9. This CDR3 has 14 amino acids. Germline V gene lookup returns CDR1 SGHTA and CDR2 FQGTGA. The CDR3 loop is CASSPLQGVGTQYF. The CDR3 DNA reads TGTGCCAGCAGCCCCCTACAGGGGGTAGGGACCCAGTACTTC.

In this sample, this clone turned up a few times. The gene calls are TRBV11-2 and TRBJ2-1; 9 bases are shared with TRBD2. CDR1 SGHAT and CDR2 FQNNGV come from the germline V gene. Trimming at V came to 1 base and at J to 16 bases, leaving 5 bases not matched to a gene. The CDR3 is 12 amino acids. The CDR3 bases are TGTGCCAGCAGCTTAGGAGGTAGCGGGAGTTTCTTC. Its translation is CASSLGGSGSFF.

The CDR3 region has the DNA TGCGCCAGCAGCTTTAGCCGGTTCACAGATACGCAGTATTTT. Translating it yields CASSFSRFTDTQYF. This chain connects TRBV5-1 to TRBJ2-3; D gene unclear. Germline CDR1 and CDR2: SGHRS and YFSETQ. V lost 2 bases, J lost 2 bases, and 9 bases lay in between. This CDR3 spans 14 amino acids.

This sequence joins TRBV6-6 and TRBJ1-4, with D perhaps TRBD1 (6 bases). V was clipped by 4 bases and J by 3 bases, with 6 bases between them. The CDR3 runs 13 residues. The V gene's germline CDR1 is MNHNY and CDR2 SVGAGI (reference sequence). The CDR3 sequence is CASSSGANEKLFF. The CDR3 DNA follows: TGTGCCAGCAGTTCAGGGGCTAATGAAAAACTGTTTTTT.

The chain has TRBV18 and TRBJ2-5, with a tentative D call TRBD1 (6 bases). The CDR3 is 16 amino acids. V lost 1 base to trimming and J lost 2 bases, with 14 bases between them. CDR1 is KGHSH, CDR2 LQKENI, per germline. The CDR3 spells CASSPRGGTSQETQYF. The CDR3 DNA sequence: TGTGCCAGCTCACCACGGGGTGGGACATCACAAGAGACCCAGTACTTC. Full variable domain (outside the CDR3, taken from reference TRBV18 and TRBJ2-5): NAGVMQNPRHLVRRRGQEARLRCSPMKGHSHVYWYRQLPEEGLKFMVYLQKENIIDESGMPKERFSAEFPKEGPSILRIQQVVRGDSAAYFCASSPRGGTSQETQYFGPGTRLLVL.

This clone occurred once. This chain joins TRBV4-1 and TRBJ2-7, with D tentatively TRBD1 (5 bases). The V end lost 0 bases, the J end lost 6 bases, and 12 bases lay between the germline ends. The CDR3 totals 14 residues. Germline V CDR1 and CDR2: MGHRA, YSYEKL. The CDR3 reads CASSQDQGTREQYF. CDR3 in DNA: TGCGCCAGCAGCCAAGATCAGGGAACGCGCGAGCAGTACTTC.

In its sample, this clone was seen once. The rearrangement uses TRBV9 and TRBJ2-3; TRBD2 is a possible D gene (7 bases). This CDR3 has 15 residues. V lost 0 bases, J lost 1 base, and 9 bases lay in between. Germline lookup yields CDR1 SGDLS and CDR2 YYNGEE. CDR3 nucleotide sequence: TGTGCCAGCAGCGTAGACGGGGGGCGCACAGATACGCAGTATTTT. Its protein product is CASSVDGGRTDTQYF.

The rearrangement joins TRBV4-2 to TRBJ2-5, with D perhaps matching TRBD1 (8 bases). With the DNA end fitting TRBJ2-7 better, the J assignment may be wrong. The CDR3 has 18 amino acids. Per germline, CDR1 LGHNA and CDR2 YNFKEQ. The CDR3 here is CASSRPPTGGGSPGEQYF. The CDR3 region has the DNA TGTGCCAGCAGCCGACCACCCACAGGGGGGGGTTCCCCGGGCGAGCAGTACTTC.

The chain couples TRBV5-4 to TRBJ2-3; D is undetermined. Germline loops: CDR1 SGHNT, CDR2 YYREEE (reference sequence). The CDR3 sequence is 13 residues long. Trimming took off 0 bases at V and 5 bases at J, with 7 bases between the two ends. The CDR3, as DNA: TGTGCCAGCAGCTTGGGAAAACAAGATACGCAGTATTTT. Protein product: CASSLGKQDTQYF.

This sequence joins TRBV7-2 and TRBJ1-3; D may be TRBD1 (5 bases). CDR3 length: 14 residues. With 1 base removed from V and 2 bases from J, the gap between germline ends came to 6 bases. From germline, CDR1 is SGHTA and CDR2 FQGNSA. The CDR3 coding sequence is TGTGCCAGCAGCTTAGGACAGACTGGAAACACCATATATTTT. Translation: CASSLGQTGNTIYF. Full variable domain (missing parts from reference TRBV7-2 and TRBJ1-3): GAGVSQSPSNKVTEKGKDVELRCDPISGHTALYWYRQSLGQGLEFLIYFQGNSAPDKSGLPSDRFSAERTGGSVSTLTIQRTQQEDSAVYLCASSLGQTGNTIYFGEGSWLTVV.